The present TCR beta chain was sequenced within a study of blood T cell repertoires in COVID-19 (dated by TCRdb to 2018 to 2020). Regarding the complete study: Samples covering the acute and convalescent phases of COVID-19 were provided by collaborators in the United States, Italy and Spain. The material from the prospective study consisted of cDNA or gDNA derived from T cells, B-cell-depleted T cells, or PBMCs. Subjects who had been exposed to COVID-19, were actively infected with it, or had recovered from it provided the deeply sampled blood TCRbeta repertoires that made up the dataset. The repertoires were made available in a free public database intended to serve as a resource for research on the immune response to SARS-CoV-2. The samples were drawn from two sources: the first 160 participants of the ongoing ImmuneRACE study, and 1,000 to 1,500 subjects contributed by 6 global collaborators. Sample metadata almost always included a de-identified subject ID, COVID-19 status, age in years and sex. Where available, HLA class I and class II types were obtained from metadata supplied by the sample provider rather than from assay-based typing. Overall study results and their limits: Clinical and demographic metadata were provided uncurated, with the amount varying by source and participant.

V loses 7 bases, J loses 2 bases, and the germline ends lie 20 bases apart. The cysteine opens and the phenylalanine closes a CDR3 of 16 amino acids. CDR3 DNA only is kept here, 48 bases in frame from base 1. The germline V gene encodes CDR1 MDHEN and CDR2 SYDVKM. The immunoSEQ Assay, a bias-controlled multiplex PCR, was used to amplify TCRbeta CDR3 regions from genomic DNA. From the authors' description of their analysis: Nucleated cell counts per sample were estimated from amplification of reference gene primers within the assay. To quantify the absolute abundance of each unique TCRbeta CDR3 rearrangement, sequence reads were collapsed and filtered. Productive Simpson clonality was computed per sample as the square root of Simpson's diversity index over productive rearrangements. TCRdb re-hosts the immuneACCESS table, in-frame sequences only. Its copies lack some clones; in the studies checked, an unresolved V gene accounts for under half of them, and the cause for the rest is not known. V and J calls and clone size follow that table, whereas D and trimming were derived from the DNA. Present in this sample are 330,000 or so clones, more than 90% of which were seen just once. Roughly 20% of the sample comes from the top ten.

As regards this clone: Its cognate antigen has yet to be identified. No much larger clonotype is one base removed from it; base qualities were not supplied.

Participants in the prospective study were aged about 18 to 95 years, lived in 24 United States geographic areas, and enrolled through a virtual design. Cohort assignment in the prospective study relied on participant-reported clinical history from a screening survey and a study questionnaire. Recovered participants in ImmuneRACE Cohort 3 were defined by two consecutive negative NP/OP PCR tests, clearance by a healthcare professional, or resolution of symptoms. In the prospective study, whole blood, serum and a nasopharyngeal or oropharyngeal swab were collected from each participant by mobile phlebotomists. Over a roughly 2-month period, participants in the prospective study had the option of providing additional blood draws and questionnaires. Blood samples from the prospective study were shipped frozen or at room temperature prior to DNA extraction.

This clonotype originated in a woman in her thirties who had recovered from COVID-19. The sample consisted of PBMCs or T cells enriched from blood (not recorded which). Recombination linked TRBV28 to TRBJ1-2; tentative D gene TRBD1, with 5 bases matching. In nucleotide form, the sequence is TGTGCCAGCAAGCCTTCCCTCGGACAACCGAACTATGGCTACACCTTC. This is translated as CASKPSLGQPNYGYTF.